This T cell receptor beta chain was captured in a study of CD8 T cells in ankylosing spondylitis. Study results and limitations: Ankylosing spondylitis blood seemed to carry a telltale TCR beta motif made of several highly homologous variants. In ankylosing spondylitis patients, matched synovial fluid reportedly showed significant enrichment of disease-linked clones.

V lost 3 bases to trimming and J lost 6 bases; unmatched junction nucleotides: 3. The CDR3 runs to 13 residues. Germline CDR1 SEHNR, CDR2 FQNEAQ (reference sequence). It was by quantitative 5'-RACE with molecular barcodes that TCR beta libraries were made. One entry per CDR3 protein, called by TCRdb with MiXCR from the 5' RACE reads. The sample shows 800,000 to 900,000 distinct CDR3 sequences, 12% of them seen only once. Turning to this clonotype: Its matching antigen is unknown. A much larger clone lies one base from this, so it may be a read error.

The TCR comes from a male donor with ankylosing spondylitis. The chain joins TRBV7-9 to TRBJ1-2; 8 nucleotides line up with TRBD1. What was sequenced was blood, either unsorted or a sorted T cell fraction (not recorded which). Written as DNA, the CDR3 is TGTGCCAGCAGCTTTAGGACAGGGCATGGCTACACCTTC. Translated, it gives CASSFRTGHGYTF.